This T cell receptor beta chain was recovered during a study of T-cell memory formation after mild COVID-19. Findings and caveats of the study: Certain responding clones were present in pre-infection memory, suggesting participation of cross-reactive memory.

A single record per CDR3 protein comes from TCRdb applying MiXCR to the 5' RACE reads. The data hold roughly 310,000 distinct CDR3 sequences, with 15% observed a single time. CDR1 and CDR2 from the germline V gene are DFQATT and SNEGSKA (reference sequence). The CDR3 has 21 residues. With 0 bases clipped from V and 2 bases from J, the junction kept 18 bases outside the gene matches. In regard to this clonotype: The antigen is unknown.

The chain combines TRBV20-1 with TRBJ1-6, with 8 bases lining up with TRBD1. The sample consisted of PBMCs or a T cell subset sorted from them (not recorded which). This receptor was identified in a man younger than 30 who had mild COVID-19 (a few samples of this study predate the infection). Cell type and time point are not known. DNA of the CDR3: TGCAGTGCTAGAGAGGGGTATAGGACAGGGAGGGCCACCCCCTATAATTCACCCCTCCACTTT. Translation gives CSAREGYRTGRATPYNSPLHF.